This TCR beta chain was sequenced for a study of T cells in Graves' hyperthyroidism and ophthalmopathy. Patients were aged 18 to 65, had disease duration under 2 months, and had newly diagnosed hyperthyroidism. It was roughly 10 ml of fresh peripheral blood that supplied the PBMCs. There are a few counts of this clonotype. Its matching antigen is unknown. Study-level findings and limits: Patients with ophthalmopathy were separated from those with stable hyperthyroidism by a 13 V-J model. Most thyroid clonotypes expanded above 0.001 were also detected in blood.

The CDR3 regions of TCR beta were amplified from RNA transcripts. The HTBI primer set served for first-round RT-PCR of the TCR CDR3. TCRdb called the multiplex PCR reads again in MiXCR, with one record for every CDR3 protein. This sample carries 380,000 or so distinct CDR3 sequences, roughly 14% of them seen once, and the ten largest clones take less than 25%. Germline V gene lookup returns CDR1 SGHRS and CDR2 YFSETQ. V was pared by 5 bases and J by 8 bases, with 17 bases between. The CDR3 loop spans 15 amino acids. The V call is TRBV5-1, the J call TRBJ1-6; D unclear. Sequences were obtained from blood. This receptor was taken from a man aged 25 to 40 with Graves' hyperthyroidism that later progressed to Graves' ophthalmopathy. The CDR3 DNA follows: TGCGCCAGCAGGATAGATCGGACTACCTATTCACCCCTCCACTTT. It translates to CASRIDRTTYSPLHF.